This T cell receptor beta chain came from a study of T cells in Graves' hyperthyroidism and ophthalmopathy. Findings and caveats of the study: Using 13 V-J features, a model discriminated ophthalmopathy from stable hyperthyroidism.

TCR beta CDR3 sequences were amplified from RNA transcripts. The primer set for the first-round RT-PCR of the TCR CDR3 was HTBI. TCRdb passed the multiplex PCR reads through MiXCR, listing each CDR3 protein once. The sample includes 450,000 to 700,000 distinct CDR3 sequences, just over 45% of them seen just once. This clonotype was found a few times. Its antigen is currently unknown. Per germline, CDR1 DFQATT and CDR2 SNEGSKA (reference sequence). The CDR3 contains 16 residues. V trimming: 6 bases; J trimming: 8 bases; junction bases outside the gene matches: 17. Sequences were obtained from peripheral blood or thyroid tissue (not recorded which). The clonotype was recovered from an adult woman with Graves' disease, either hyperthyroidism or ophthalmopathy (not recorded which). This chain links TRBV20-1 with TRBJ1-3, with 9 bases lining up with TRBD1. The CDR3 here is CSATLAGTGFGYTIYF. CDR3 DNA sequence: TGCAGTGCCACCTTGGCCGGGACAGGGTTTGGCTACACCATATATTTT.